The entry that follows covers one TCR beta chain sequence. Antigen unknown. Germline V CDR1 and CDR2: SGHTA, FQGNSA. This CDR3 is built from 15 residues. J was trimmed by 5 bases and V by 1 base; bases with no gene match: 5. This sample is drawn from a study of T-cell memory formation after mild COVID-19. Whole-study results and caveats: CD8+ contracting clones occupied EMRA, while CD4+ ones occupied mainly CM and EM.

Amplification by 5'RACE using constant-segment primers produced TCR alpha and TCR beta cDNA libraries that carried sample barcodes and UMIs. MiXCR, run by TCRdb on the 5' RACE reads, gives a single entry per CDR3 protein. This table has 58,000 or so distinct CDR3 sequences, roughly 25% appearing once. Material for sequencing was PBMCs or a T cell subset sorted from them (not recorded which). The receptor was derived from a man aged 18 to 29 who had mild COVID-19 (a few samples of this study predate the infection). Cell type and time point are not known. This chain joins TRBV7-2 and TRBJ2-1, with 7 positions matching TRBD2. The CDR3 is CASSLGLAANNEQFF. The DNA of the CDR3 is TGTGCCAGCAGCTTAGGGCTAGCGGCGAACAATGAGCAGTTCTTC.